This T cell receptor beta chain was found in a study of glioma-infiltrating T cells after dendritic cell vaccination (dated by TCRdb to 2016 to 2018). With respect to the entire study: Of the roughly 15 glioblastoma patients in the cohort, all drawn from Phase I and II dendritic cell vaccination trials, 9 were newly diagnosed and 6 had recurrent disease. Three intradermal dendritic cell vaccine injections were administered to patients at biweekly intervals in the arm below the axilla. Survival after dendritic cell vaccination was correlated with TCR sequencing metrics, including TIL content and tumor-blood repertoire overlap. Tumor-infiltrating lymphocyte content was quantified and tumor and blood repertoires were compared in dendritic cell-vaccinated glioblastoma patients by deep sequencing of TCR beta CDR3 regions. Autologous tumor lysate-pulsed dendritic cell vaccination was administered to the patients between 2003 and 2012. The vaccine was prepared from monocyte-derived dendritic cells that were cultured for about 7 days with IL-4 and GM-CSF and then pulsed overnight with autologous tumor lysate.

Notes on this clone: No antigen is known for it. The input lacks base qualities; no much larger clone sits a single base away.

The full study reports these points: The cohort was small and heterogeneous, with few patients having full blood and tumor sets and even fewer initial-recurrent tumor pairs. After dendritic cell vaccination, a higher estimated pretreatment TIL content predicted longer time to progression and longer overall survival. The response model built on TCR overlap across three groups was characterized as speculative, with prospective validation still needed. TCR clonality showed no direct relationship with survival, which suggests that a diverse polyclonal response may matter.

The CDR1 and CDR2 encoded by the germline V gene are SQVTM and ANQGSEA. Including cysteine and phenylalanine, the CDR3 has 13 amino acids. This entry keeps only the CDR3 DNA: 39 bases, framed from base 1. Trimming takes 4 bases off V and 3 bases off J; junction bases not matched to a gene: 2. The time point label for this specimen denotes: after dendritic cell vaccination, including at tumor progression/relapse. To be selected, patients needed enough residual fresh-frozen tumor tissue and more than two years of available survival data. Although molecular status otherwise differed among the glioblastoma patients, no patient had an isocitrate dehydrogenase mutation. PBMC collection took place before vaccination, two weeks after the third vaccination, and at tumor progression if progression occurred. The Qiagen DNeasy Blood extraction Kit was used for extraction of genomic DNA. The immunoSEQ assay amplified TCRB CDR3 regions from 1.5 to 2.5 micrograms of genomic DNA, or from all available DNA when less than that amount was available. The multiplex PCR employed 60 forward primers targeting TCR V beta segments and 13 reverse primers targeting J beta segments. To estimate the number of reads per starting template, synthetic control templates were added to each sample at limiting dilution. The Illumina HiSeq System generated sequencing reads of 87 bp. In the source study's methods: PCR and sequencing errors were removed by merging closely related sequences with a nearest neighbor algorithm. TCR overlap was measured as the percentage of unique tumor TCR beta sequences that were also present in the peripheral blood of the same patient. TCRdb limited this immuneACCESS table to in-frame rearrangements with V and J called. A share of clones is missing; checked studies link under half to unresolved V genes, and the rest is unexplained. V, J and clone size are taken as reported in that table, and D and trimming were inferred from the DNA itself. The sample table contains approximately 85,000 clones; only one count was recorded for around 84% of them. 8.5% of the sample rests with the top ten.

Source: blood, taken after dendritic cell vaccination. This clonotype was obtained from a human donor with glioblastoma. The chain was built from TRBV29-1 and TRBJ2-7; 11 central nucleotides agree with TRBD2. The sequenced DNA is TGCAGCGTTGCAACTAGCGGGAGCTACGAGCAGTACTTC. This yields the protein CSVATSGSYEQYF.